These 2 T cell receptor beta chains were sequenced from one sample in a study of shared clonotypes between healthy human individuals. The method was immunoSEQ multiplex PCR; TCRdb's version includes in-frame clones alone and lacks a portion of them. This table holds 2 million to 2.5 million clones, just under 95% found once. CD45RO-negative cells were positively selected for CCR7, leaving out terminally differentiated effector memory CD45RA+ cells. The sample consisted of naive CD8+ T cells sorted from blood. These receptors came from a man aged 18 to 29 in good health.

DNA for the CDR3: TGCGCCAGCAGCCAAGATGTCGACGGCTCCTACGAGCAGTACTTC. Amino acid sequence: CASSQDVDGSYEQYF. This chain connects TRBV4-3 to TRBJ2-7; D is unresolved. The CDR3 sequence is 15 residues long. Per the germline V gene, CDR1 is LGHNA and CDR2 is YSLEER. The V and J ends lost 0 bases and 0 bases respectively, with 9 bases between them.

CDR3 DNA sequence: TGTGCCAGCAGCTTGGTCGGGGTTTTCACCTTC. Amino acids: CASSLVGVFTF. The chain links TRBV5-4 to TRBJ1-2; D gene unclear. CDR1 is SGHNT, CDR2 YYREEE, per germline (reference sequence). V was pared by 0 bases and J by 13 bases, with 10 bases between. The CDR3 runs 11 residues.